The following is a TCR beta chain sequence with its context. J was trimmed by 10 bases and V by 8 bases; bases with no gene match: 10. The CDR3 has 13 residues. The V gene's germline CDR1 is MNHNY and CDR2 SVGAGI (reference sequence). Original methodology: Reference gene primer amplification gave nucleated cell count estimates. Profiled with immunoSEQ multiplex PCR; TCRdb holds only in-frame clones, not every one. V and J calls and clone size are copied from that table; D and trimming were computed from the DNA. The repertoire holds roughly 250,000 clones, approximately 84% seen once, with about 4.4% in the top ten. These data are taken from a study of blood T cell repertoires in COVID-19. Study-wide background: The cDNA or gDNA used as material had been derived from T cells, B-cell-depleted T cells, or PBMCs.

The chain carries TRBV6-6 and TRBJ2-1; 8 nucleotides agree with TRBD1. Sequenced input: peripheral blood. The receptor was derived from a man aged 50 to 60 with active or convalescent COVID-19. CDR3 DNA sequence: TGTGCCAGCTGTGGGGACAGGACTGACGAGCAGTTCTTC. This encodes CASCGDRTDEQFF.